This is a list of T cell receptor beta chains from one sample in a study of blood T cells in healthy people across ages. TCRdb re-called the 5' RACE reads with MiXCR, one entry per CDR3 protein. The sample carries some 670,000 distinct CDR3 sequences, more than 45% recorded once. Sequencing was carried out using blood. The source is a woman of 80 years or more in good health. CDR3s include the opening cysteine and the closing phenylalanine or tryptophan. The D gene is left open where the match is weak. Clone size appears in some rows only: once, few, many, or a class for an expanded clone.

clone size,J gene,V gene,D gene,CDR3 protein,CDR3 DNA
once,TRBJ2-7,TRBV10-3,.,CAIGPRDSNYEQYF,TGTGCCATCGGCCCGCGGGACTCGAACTACGAGCAGTACTTC
many,TRBJ1-2,TRBV12-3/TRBV12-4,TRBD1,CASTHRGINYGYTF,TGTGCCAGCACTCACAGGGGGATAAACTATGGCTACACCTTC
.,TRBJ2-1,TRBV14,.,CASSQDTGEQFF,TGTGCCAGCAGCCAAGATACGGGTGAGCAGTTCTTC
.,TRBJ2-3,TRBV4-1,.,CASSQVRYPSSTDTQYF,TGCGCCAGCAGCCAAGTGCGCTACCCCTCAAGCACAGATACGCAGTATTTT
few,TRBJ2-7,TRBV18,TRBD1,CASSPDRVSEQYF,TGTGCCAGCTCACCGGACAGGGTCAGCGAGCAGTACTTC
.,TRBJ2-1,TRBV5-1,TRBD2,CASSPTPGLAGCEQFF,TGCGCCAGCAGCCCAACACCGGGACTAGCGGGATGCGAGCAGTTCTTC
once,TRBJ2-5,TRBV4-1,TRBD2,CASSQTQRGVETQYF,TGCGCCAGCAGCCAAACCCAGCGGGGTGTAGAGACCCAGTACTTC
.,TRBJ2-3,TRBV9,TRBD2,CASSQQAGSTDTQYF,TGTGCTAGCAGCCAACAAGCGGGGAGCACAGATACGCAGTATTTT
many,TRBJ2-1,TRBV10-3,TRBD2,CAISLETSSGQFF,TGTGCCATCAGCCTGGAGACTAGCTCGGGGCAGTTCTTC
.,TRBJ2-1,TRBV20-1,TRBD1,CSAPPRTGVWGNEQFF,TGCAGTGCCCCGCCGAGGACAGGGGTTTGGGGCAATGAGCAGTTCTTC
.,TRBJ2-5,TRBV10-3,TRBD2,CAVSPSGNEQYF,TGTGCCGTCAGCCCTAGCGGCAATGAGCAGTACTTC
many,TRBJ1-2,TRBV10-3,.,CAISEVRETHGYTF,TGTGCCATCAGTGAAGTCCGGGAGACCCATGGCTACACCTTC
.,TRBJ2-2,TRBV9,.,CASSVQGRNTGELFF,TGTGCCAGCAGCGTACAGGGAAGGAACACCGGGGAGCTGTTTTTT
few,TRBJ2-7,TRBV18,.,CASSPPPQGTYEQYF,TGTGCCAGCTCACCACCCCCACAGGGAACCTACGAGCAGTACTTC
.,TRBJ2-3,TRBV6-5,TRBD2,CASSPGLEADTQYF,TGTGCCAGCAGTCCTGGACTAGAGGCAGATACGCAGTATTTT
few,TRBJ2-4,TRBV5-1,.,CASSLGEAKNIQYF,TGCGCCAGCAGCCTTGGGGAAGCCAAAAACATTCAGTACTTC
.,TRBJ2-1,TRBV3-1,TRBD2,CTSSLSGTSGRDEQFF,TGTACCAGCAGCCTTTCCGGGACTAGCGGACGGGATGAGCAGTTCTTC
many,TRBJ2-5,TRBV28,.,CASSFWTPYGVQETQYF,TGTGCCAGCAGTTTCTGGACACCTTACGGAGTACAAGAGACCCAGTACTTC
.,TRBJ2-1,TRBV20-1,.,CSAPGQRYEQFF,TGCAGTGCACCAGGCCAGCGATATGAGCAGTTCTTC
.,TRBJ2-2,TRBV7-2,TRBD1,CASSLRDSGTGELFF,TGTGCCAGCAGCTTAAGGGACAGCGGCACCGGGGAGCTGTTTTTT
many,TRBJ1-2,TRBV20-1,TRBD1,CSARDRQGGGGYTF,TGCAGTGCTAGAGATCGGCAGGGGGGAGGAGGCTACACCTTC
many,TRBJ2-5,TRBV6-1,.,CASSGYPGNQETQYF,TGTGCCAGCAGTGGCTATCCGGGAAACCAAGAGACCCAGTACTTC
few,TRBJ2-1,TRBV4-3,.,CASGPRSRSSYNEQFF,TGCGCCAGCGGCCCGAGGAGCCGGAGCTCCTACAATGAGCAGTTCTTC
many,TRBJ1-2,TRBV28,.,CATLTRAEGYTF,TGTGCCACCCTAACGCGGGCGGAAGGCTACACCTTC
many,TRBJ2-1,TRBV6-5,TRBD1,CASSYQSSGTGTNNNEQFF,TGTGCCAGCAGTTATCAATCCTCCGGGACAGGGACGAACAACAATGAGCAGTTCTTC
.,TRBJ1-5,TRBV24-1,.,CATSDARGSAPQHF,TGTGCCACCAGTGACGCCAGGGGTTCGGCGCCCCAGCATTTT
.,TRBJ1-2,TRBV6-6,TRBD1,CASSPGQGLIGYTF,TGTGCCAGCAGCCCGGGACAGGGGCTCATCGGCTACACCTTC
.,TRBJ1-4,TRBV7-2,.,CASSPDRVNEKLFF,TGTGCCAGCAGCCCCGACCGAGTTAATGAAAAACTGTTTTTT
.,TRBJ2-2,TRBV12-3/TRBV12-4,.,CASFDPRTANTGELFF,TGTGCCAGCTTCGATCCGCGGACAGCGAACACCGGGGAGCTGTTTTTT